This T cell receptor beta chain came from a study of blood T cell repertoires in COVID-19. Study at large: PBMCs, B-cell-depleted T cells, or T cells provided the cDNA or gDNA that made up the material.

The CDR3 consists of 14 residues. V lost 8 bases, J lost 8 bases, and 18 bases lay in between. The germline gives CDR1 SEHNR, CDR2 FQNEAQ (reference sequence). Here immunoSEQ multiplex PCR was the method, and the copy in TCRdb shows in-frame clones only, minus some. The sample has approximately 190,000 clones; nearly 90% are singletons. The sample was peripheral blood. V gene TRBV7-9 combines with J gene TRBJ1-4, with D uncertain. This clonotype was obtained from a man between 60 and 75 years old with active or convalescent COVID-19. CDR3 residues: CASSLDSPREKLFF. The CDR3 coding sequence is TGTGCCAGCTCCTTAGACTCTCCTCGAGAAAAACTGTTTTTT. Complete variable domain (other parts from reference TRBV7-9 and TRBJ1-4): DTGVSQNPRHKITKRGQNVTFRCDPISEHNRLYWYRQTLGQGPEFLTYFQNEAQLEKSRLLSDRFSAERPKGSFSTLEIQRTEQGDSAMYLCASSLDSPREKLFFGSGTQLSVL.